This TCR beta chain comes out of a study of blood T cell repertoires in COVID-19. Study details: Donors in the United States, Italy and Spain gave samples during acute or convalescent COVID-19. The cDNA or gDNA used as material had been derived from T cells, B-cell-depleted T cells, or PBMCs.

CDR3 length: 18 residues. V was pared by 4 bases and J by 1 base, with 16 bases of the junction left unmatched. Germline CDR1 is MNHEY and CDR2 is SMNVEV (reference sequence). Assay used: immunoSEQ multiplex PCR; TCRdb lists only in-frame clones, some missing. This sample carries approximately 180,000 clones, 75% to 90% of them seen once, and the ten largest clones take 6% to 7%. Seattle patient enrollment occurred during active infection, with longitudinal follow-up thereafter. The sample taken for sequencing was peripheral blood. This receptor was obtained from a middle-aged woman with COVID-19, enrolled during active disease. The rearrangement links TRBV27 to TRBJ2-7; TRBD1 matches at 7 bases. As DNA, the CDR3 is TGTGCCAGCAGTTCCCTGACAGGGCCGAACTGGGATTCCTACGAGCAGTACTTC. Amino acid sequence: CASSSLTGPNWDSYEQYF.